Below, one T cell receptor beta chain is given with its context. The data stem from a study of beta chain features in type 1 diabetes. There was one heparinised blood draw per donor, averaging approximately 120 mL. As every portion of the isolated RNA was reverse transcribed, the sequencing read expressed TCRB transcripts. The repertoire was sequenced with immunoSEQ multiplex PCR; TCRdb's copy has only in-frame clones and lacks some. The data show 620,000 or so clones, with roughly a sixth seen just once and about 0.087% held by the top ten. The CDR3 consists of 13 residues. The V and J ends lost 3 bases and 12 bases, in that order; junction bases with no gene match: 11. Germline V gene data show CDR1 as ENHRY and CDR2 as SYGVKD.

This receptor was obtained from a man between 18 and 29 years old in good health. Sequencing was carried out using naive CD4+ T cells from blood. This chain uses TRBV10-3 with TRBJ2-7; 7 positions match TRBD1. The CDR3: CAISETGTVFWYF. The CDR3, as DNA: TGTGCCATCAGTGAAACCGGGACAGTTTTTTGGTACTTC.